The clone carrying this T cell receptor (beta chain) has a handful of counts. Then a second PCR, running about 6 to 11 cycles, was carried out with a sample-barcoded 5' primer and a J-beta primer mix. TCRdb redid the calling of the 5' RACE reads with MiXCR, one entry per CDR3 protein. This table holds about 500,000 distinct CDR3 sequences, more than 20% found once. These data belong to a study of blood T cells in healthy people across ages. This sample was shared with a second study, whose subject was T cells of mothers and their children.

Specimen: blood. The clonotype comes from a boy aged 5-17 years in good health.

As DNA, the CDR3 is TGTGCCAGCAGCTCATTCAGGGACAACTATGGCTACACCTTC. Protein sequence: CASSSFRDNYGYTF. The chain has TRBV7-9 and TRBJ1-2; D possibly corresponds to TRBD1 (5 bases). The V gene lost 4 bases and the J gene lost 2 bases, with 11 bases spanning the gap. Looked up from germline, CDR1 is SEHNR and CDR2 is FQNEAQ (reference sequence). The CDR3 consists of 14 residues.